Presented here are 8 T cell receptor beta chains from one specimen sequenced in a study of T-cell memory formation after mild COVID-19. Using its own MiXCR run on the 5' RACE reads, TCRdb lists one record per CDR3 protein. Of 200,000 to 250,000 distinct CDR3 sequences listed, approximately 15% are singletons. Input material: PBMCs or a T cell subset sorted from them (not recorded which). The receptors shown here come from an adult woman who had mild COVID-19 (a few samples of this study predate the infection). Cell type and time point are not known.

CDR3: CASSQVAGLGYEQYF. DNA of the CDR3: TGCGCCAGCAGCCAAGTGGCAGGCCTGGGCTACGAGCAGTACTTC. V usage is TRBV4-3 and J usage is TRBJ2-7; D gene ambiguous. Between the trimmed V and J ends, which lost 1 base and 3 bases, there was a span of 13 bases. The CDR3 covers 15 residues. Looked up from germline, CDR1 is LGHNA and CDR2 is YSLEER.

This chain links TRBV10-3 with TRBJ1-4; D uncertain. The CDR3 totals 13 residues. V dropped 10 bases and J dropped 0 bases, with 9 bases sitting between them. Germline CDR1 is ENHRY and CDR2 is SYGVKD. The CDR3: CATTGATNEKLFF. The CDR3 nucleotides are TGTGCCACCACGGGTGCAACTAATGAAAAACTGTTTTTT.

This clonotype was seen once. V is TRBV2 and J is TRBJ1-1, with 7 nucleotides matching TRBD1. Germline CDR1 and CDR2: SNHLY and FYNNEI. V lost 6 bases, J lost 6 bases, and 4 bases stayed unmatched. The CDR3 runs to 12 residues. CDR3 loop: CASSATGAEAFF. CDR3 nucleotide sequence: TGTGCCAGCAGCGCAACAGGGGCTGAAGCTTTCTTT.

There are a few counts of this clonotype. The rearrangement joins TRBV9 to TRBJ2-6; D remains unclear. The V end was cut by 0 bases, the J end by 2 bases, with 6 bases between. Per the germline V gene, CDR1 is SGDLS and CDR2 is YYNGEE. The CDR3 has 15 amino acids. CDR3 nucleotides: TGTGCCAGCAGCGTAGGAGTGGCTGGGGCCAACGTCCTGACTTTC. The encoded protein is CASSVGVAGANVLTF.

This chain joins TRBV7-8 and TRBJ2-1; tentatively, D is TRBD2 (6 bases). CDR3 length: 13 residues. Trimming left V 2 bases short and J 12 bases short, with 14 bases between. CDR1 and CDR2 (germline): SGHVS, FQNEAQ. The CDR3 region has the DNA TGTGCCAGCAGCTTAACCGGGAGTTATGGGCAGTTCTTC. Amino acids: CASSLTGSYGQFF.

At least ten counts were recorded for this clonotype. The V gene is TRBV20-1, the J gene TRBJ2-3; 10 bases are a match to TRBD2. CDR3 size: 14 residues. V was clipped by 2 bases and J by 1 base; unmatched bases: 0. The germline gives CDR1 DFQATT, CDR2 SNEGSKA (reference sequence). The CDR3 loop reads CSARLAGGTDTQYF. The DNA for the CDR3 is TGCAGTGCTAGACTAGCGGGGGGCACAGATACGCAGTATTTT.

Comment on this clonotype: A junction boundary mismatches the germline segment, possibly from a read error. The CDR3 coding sequence is TGCGCCAGCAGCGTAGCGGGGCCTCACCAAGAGACCCAGTGCTTC. This sequence encodes CASSVAGPHQETQCF. The chain links TRBV5-1 to TRBJ2-5; 8 bases map to TRBD2. The V gene's germline CDR1 is SGHRS and CDR2 YFSETQ. CDR3 length equals 15 residues.

CDR3 residues: CASSLPGRTNEKLFF. In DNA form, the CDR3 reads TGCGCCAGCAGCCTCCCGGGACGGACGAATGAAAAACTGTTTTTT. This chain joins TRBV4-1 and TRBJ1-4, with D tentatively TRBD1 (5 bases). CDR3 length: 15 residues. CDR1 is MGHRA, CDR2 YSYEKL, per germline. V dropped 4 bases and J dropped 5 bases, with 14 bases sitting between them.